These 13 T cell receptor beta chains came from one sample sequenced in a study of siplizumab effects on memory and regulatory T cells. Using immunoSEQ multiplex PCR, the repertoire was profiled, and TCRdb retains in-frame clones only, with some absent. This table holds 65,000 to 70,000 clones, 75% to 90% found once. The sequenced sample consisted of Tregs sorted from blood. These receptors all come from a human donor in good health.

The chain combines TRBV6-5 with TRBJ1-2; 12 bases are shared with TRBD1. The V gene's germline CDR1 is MNHEY and CDR2 SVGAGI. Unmatched junction bases numbered 10, after V lost 5 bases and J lost 9 bases. This CDR3 has 15 amino acids. The DNA for the CDR3 is TGTGCCAGCAGTCCCCAGGGACAGGGGGCGAGAAGCTACACCTTC. It is translated as CASSPQGQGARSYTF.

The V and J genes are TRBV6-6 and TRBJ1-1; D is undetermined. V lost 5 bases and J lost 6, with 16 bases in between. The CDR3 runs 14 residues. The germline gives CDR1 MNHNY, CDR2 SVGAGI (reference sequence). In DNA form, the CDR3 reads TGTGCCAGCAGTCCAAATCAGGAACCTCCTGAAGCTTTCTTT. This encodes CASSPNQEPPEAFF.

J is TRBJ2-1 and V is TRBV7-9, with 11 bases fitting TRBD2. The CDR3 sequence is 17 residues long. Unmatched junction bases numbered 10, after V lost 5 bases and J lost 4 bases. Germline V gene data show CDR1 as SEHNR and CDR2 as FQNEAQ (reference sequence). CDR3 nucleotide sequence: TGTGCCAGCAGCCATTCTAGCGGGAGGCCCCCTTACAATGAGCAGTTCTTC. Its translation is CASSHSSGRPPYNEQFF.

The genes are TRBV7-3 and TRBJ2-3; D gene uncertain. The V gene's germline CDR1 is SGHTA and CDR2 FQGTGA. Trimming took 3 bases from V and 2 from J, leaving 6 bases between them. The length of the CDR3 is 13 residues. The CDR3, as DNA: TGTGCCAGCAGCTTGAGGAACACAGATACGCAGTATTTT. Translating gives CASSLRNTDTQYF.

V gene TRBV28 combines with J gene TRBJ1-2; D is uncertain. The CDR3 is made up of 12 amino acids. V gave up 5 bases and J gave up 3 bases, with 7 bases separating them. Germline loops: CDR1 MDHEN, CDR2 SYDVKM. CDR3 residues: CASSIQHYGYTF. CDR3 nucleotide sequence: TGTGCCAGCAGTATACAGCACTATGGCTACACCTTC.

The J gene is TRBJ1-3, the V gene TRBV19; D unclear. The V end was cut by 7 bases, the J end by 3 bases, with 16 bases between. Germline CDR1 and CDR2: LNHDA and SQIVND (reference sequence). The CDR3 is 15 amino acids. The CDR3 nucleotides read TGTGCCAGTACCACGGGCGTCGGAAGTGGAAACACCATATATTTT. Translating gives CASTTGVGSGNTIYF.

The chain joins TRBV7-2 to TRBJ1-4, with a tentative D call TRBD1 (5 bases). The CDR3 consists of 16 residues. V lost 2 bases, J lost 7 bases, and 17 bases lay in between. CDR1 is SGHTA, CDR2 FQGNSA, per germline. CDR3 region: CASSLLGRGGSEKLFF. For the CDR3, the DNA is TGTGCCAGCAGCTTATTGGGTAGGGGAGGTAGTGAAAAACTGTTTTTT.

The chain uses TRBV5-8 and TRBJ2-1; 7 positions agree with TRBD2. Germline CDR1 and CDR2: SGHTS and YDEGEE. V was clipped by 1 base and J by 5 bases; unmatched bases: 9. The CDR3 consists of 16 residues. CDR3 coding DNA: TGTGCCAGCAGCTTGTGGGACGGGAGGAGGGACAATGAGCAGTTCTTC. This encodes CASSLWDGRRDNEQFF.

V and J are TRBV27 and TRBJ2-7; TRBD1 aligns across 12 bases. Per the germline V gene, CDR1 is MNHEY and CDR2 is SMNVEV (reference sequence). J gave up 6 bases and V 4 bases, and 4 bases lay outside the gene matches. The CDR3 length is 14 residues. The CDR3 protein is CASSSGTGGAEQYF. CDR3 in DNA: TGTGCCAGCAGTTCCGGGACAGGGGGCGCCGAGCAGTACTTC.

This chain links TRBV28 with TRBJ1-2, with TRBD1 as a possible D gene (5 bases). This CDR3 is built from 14 residues. CDR1 is MDHEN, CDR2 SYDVKM, per germline. V was clipped by 4 bases and J by 4 bases, with 13 bases between them. Here the CDR3 reads CASSSEGPGYGYTF. The CDR3 DNA reads TGTGCCAGCAGTTCCGAGGGGCCTGGCTATGGCTACACCTTC.

The chain combines TRBV5-6 with TRBJ1-5; D is ambiguous. Germline CDR1 reads SGHDT; CDR2 reads YYEEEE. CDR3 length: 14 residues. V gave up 2 bases and J gave up 3 bases, with 9 bases separating them. The CDR3 nucleotides are TGTGCCAGCAGCTTAGAAAGGGTCAATCAGCCCCAGCATTTT. This codes for CASSLERVNQPQHF. The full variable domain, with the rest looked up from reference TRBV5-6 and TRBJ1-5, is DAGVTQSPTHLIKTRGQQVTLRCSPKSGHDTVSWYQQALGQGPQFIFQYYEEEERQRGNFPDRFSGHQFPNYSSELNVNALLLGDSALYLCASSLERVNQPQHFGDGTRLSIL.

The CDR3 reads CASSPISTDTQYF. The CDR3 nucleotides are TGTGCCAGCTCACCCATAAGCACAGATACGCAGTATTTT. J is TRBJ2-3 and V is TRBV18; D is unresolved. CDR1 KGHSH and CDR2 LQKENI come from the germline V gene. Deletions cut 3 bases from V and 0 bases from J, with 4 bases between. The CDR3 runs to 13 residues.

This chain connects TRBV7-9 to TRBJ2-5; D unclear. This CDR3 spans 14 amino acids. Germline V CDR1 and CDR2: SEHNR, FQNEAQ (reference sequence). Trimming took off 3 bases at V and 0 bases at J, with 8 bases between the two ends. The CDR3: CASSFRTDQETQYF. In DNA, the CDR3 is TGTGCCAGCAGCTTCCGGACGGACCAAGAGACCCAGTACTTC.